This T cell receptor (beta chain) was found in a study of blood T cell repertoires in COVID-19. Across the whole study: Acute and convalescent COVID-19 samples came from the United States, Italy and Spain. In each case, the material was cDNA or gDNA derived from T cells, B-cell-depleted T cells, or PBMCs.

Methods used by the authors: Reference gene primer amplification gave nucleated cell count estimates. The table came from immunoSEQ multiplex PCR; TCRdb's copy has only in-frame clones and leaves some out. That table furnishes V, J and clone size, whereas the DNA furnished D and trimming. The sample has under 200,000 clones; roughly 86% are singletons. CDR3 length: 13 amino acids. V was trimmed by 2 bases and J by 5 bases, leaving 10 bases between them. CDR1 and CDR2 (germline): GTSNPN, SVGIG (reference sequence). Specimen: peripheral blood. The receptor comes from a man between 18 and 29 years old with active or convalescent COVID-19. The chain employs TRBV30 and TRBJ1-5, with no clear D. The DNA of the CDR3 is TGTGCCTGGAGTCCGGAGACCGATCAGCCCCAGCATTTT. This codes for CAWSPETDQPQHF.